The 10 T cell receptor beta chains below all came from one sample that was sequenced in a study of T cell repertoires in cytomegalovirus infection. TCRdb redid the calling of the reads with MiXCR, one entry per CDR3 protein. The table includes some 940,000 distinct CDR3 sequences, 31% detected once. For these TCRs, the target antigens are not known. This sample comprised cultured CD8+ T cells from PBMCs, obtained from culture after CMV antigen stimulation. These receptors were taken from a human donor in good health (CMV status not recorded). Some clones in this sample may be carry-over from other donors' samples.

The chain employs TRBV6-1 and TRBJ1-1; 8 bases fit TRBD1. CDR1 is MNHNS and CDR2 is SASEGT in the germline V gene. The CDR3 spans 14 residues. Losses at the gene ends were 7 bases for V and 1 base for J; bases not matched to a gene: 5. The CDR3 DNA is TGTGCCAGCACCTGGACAGGGAAGAACACTGAAGCTTTCTTT. It specifies CASTWTGKNTEAFF.

The chain uses TRBV4-1 and TRBJ1-5, with 8 nucleotides matching TRBD1. Germline lookup yields CDR1 MGHRA and CDR2 YSYEKL. The CDR3 has 19 amino acids. J was trimmed by 0 bases and V by 0 bases; bases with no gene match: 10. CDR3 region: CASSQDRRQGTYSNQPQHF. For the CDR3, the DNA is TGCGCCAGCAGCCAAGATCGGAGACAGGGGACTTATAGCAATCAGCCCCAGCATTTT.

This clonotype showed up many times. The chain combines TRBV12-3 or TRBV12-4 with TRBJ2-2, with 13 bases matching TRBD2. This CDR3 has 17 amino acids. Germline trimming cut 3 bases from V and 1 base from J; bases unmatched to any gene: 2. This chain's CDR3 is CASSFGTSGENTGELFF. As DNA, the CDR3 is TGTGCCAGCAGTTTCGGGACTAGCGGGGAGAACACCGGGGAGCTGTTTTTT.

Comments on this clonotype: The junction differs from germline at one of its ends, possibly a read error. The rearrangement uses TRBV14 and TRBJ2-7; no clear D gene. The CDR3 runs to 12 residues. The germline V gene has CDR1 SGHDN and CDR2 FVKESK. The CDR3 region is CASRHESYEQYF. The CDR3 bases are TGTGCCAGCCGCCATGAATCCTACGAGCAGTACTTC.

This chain joins TRBV25-1 and TRBJ2-5; D gene ambiguous. CDR3 length: 14 residues. V gave up 1 base and J gave up 3 bases, with 9 bases separating them. Germline assignment: CDR1 MGHDK and CDR2 SYGVNS. CDR3 protein: CASSEWADKETQYF. The CDR3 DNA reads as TGTGCCAGCAGTGAATGGGCAGATAAAGAGACCCAGTACTTC.

The genes are TRBV19 and TRBJ2-3; no definite D call. CDR3 length: 16 amino acids. Trimming cost V 8 bases and J 0 bases, with 18 bases left between them. Germline lookup yields CDR1 LNHDA and CDR2 SQIVND (reference sequence). The CDR3 DNA follows: TGTGCCAGTCCCGTAATGAGCGTTGCTAGCACAGATACGCAGTATTTT. Amino acid sequence: CASPVMSVASTDTQYF.

This clonotype has just a few counts. This chain joins TRBV27 and TRBJ2-3; 9 bases fit TRBD1. This CDR3 is 14 amino acids long. CDR1 is MNHEY and CDR2 is SMNVEV in the germline V gene (reference sequence). V shed 1 base, J shed 5 bases, and the junction held 1 base outside the gene matches. As DNA, the CDR3 is TGTGCCAGCAGTTTATTGGACAGGGGAGATACGCAGTATTTT. This translates into CASSLLDRGDTQYF.

There are many counts of this clonotype. The chain couples TRBV7-9 to TRBJ1-3, with unresolved D. This CDR3 is 15 amino acids long. Germline CDR1 reads SEHNR; CDR2 reads FQNEAQ (reference sequence). V was shortened by 2 bases and J by 0 bases, with 8 bases between the two germline ends. The CDR3: CASSLFFTSGNTIYF. Here the CDR3 DNA reads TGTGCCAGCAGCTTATTTTTTACCTCTGGAAACACCATATATTTT. Full variable domain (rest looked up from reference TRBV7-9 and TRBJ1-3): DTGVSQNPRHKITKRGQNVTFRCDPISEHNRLYWYRQTLGQGPEFLTYFQNEAQLEKSRLLSDRFSAERPKGSFSTLEIQRTEQGDSAMYLCASSLFFTSGNTIYFGEGSWLTVV.

This chain uses TRBV7-3 with TRBJ2-3, with TRBD2 matching over 13 bases. Germline-derived CDR1 and CDR2 are SGHTA and FQGTGA. V gave up 5 bases and J gave up 3 bases; unmatched junction bases: 5. The CDR3 has 16 residues. CDR3 coding DNA: TGTGCCAGCAGCCTCGGGACTAGCGGGGATACAGATACGCAGTATTTT. Protein sequence: CASSLGTSGDTDTQYF.

This CDR3 reads CASTGGGGRTGELFF. The CDR3 DNA reads TGTGCCAGCACCGGAGGAGGGGGGCGCACCGGGGAGCTGTTTTTT. This chain joins TRBV27 and TRBJ2-2; D is perhaps TRBD1 or TRBD2 (6 bases each). This CDR3 spans 15 amino acids. V lost 7 bases to trimming and J lost 4 bases, with 16 bases between them. From germline, CDR1 is MNHEY and CDR2 SMNVEV (reference sequence).